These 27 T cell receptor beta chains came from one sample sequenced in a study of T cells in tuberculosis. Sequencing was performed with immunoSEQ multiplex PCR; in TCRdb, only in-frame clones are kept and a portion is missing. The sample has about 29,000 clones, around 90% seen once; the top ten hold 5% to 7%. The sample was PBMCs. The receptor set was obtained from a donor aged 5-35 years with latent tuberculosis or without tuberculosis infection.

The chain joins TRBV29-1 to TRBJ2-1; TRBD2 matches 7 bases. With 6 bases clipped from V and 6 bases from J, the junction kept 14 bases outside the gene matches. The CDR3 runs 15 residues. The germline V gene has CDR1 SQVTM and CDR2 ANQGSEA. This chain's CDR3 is CSVMRERVGGNEQFF. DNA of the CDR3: TGCAGCGTCATGCGGGAGCGGGTTGGTGGCAATGAGCAGTTCTTC.

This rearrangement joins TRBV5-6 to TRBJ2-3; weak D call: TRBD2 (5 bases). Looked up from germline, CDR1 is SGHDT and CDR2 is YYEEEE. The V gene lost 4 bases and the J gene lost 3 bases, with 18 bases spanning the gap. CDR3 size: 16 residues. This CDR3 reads CASSGGTRSWTDTQYF. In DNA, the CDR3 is TGTGCCAGCAGCGGAGGAACGAGGAGTTGGACAGATACGCAGTATTTT.

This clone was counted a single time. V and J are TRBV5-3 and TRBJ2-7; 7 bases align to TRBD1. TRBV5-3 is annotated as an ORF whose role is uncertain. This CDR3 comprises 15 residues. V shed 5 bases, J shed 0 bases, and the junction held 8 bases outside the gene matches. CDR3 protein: CARRPGQAYSYEQYF. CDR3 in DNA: TGTGCCAGAAGACCTGGACAGGCCTACTCCTACGAGCAGTACTTC.

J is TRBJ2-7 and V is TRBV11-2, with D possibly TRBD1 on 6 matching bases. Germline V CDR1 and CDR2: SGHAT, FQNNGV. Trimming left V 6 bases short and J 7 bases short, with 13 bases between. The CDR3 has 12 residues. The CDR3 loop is CASRLQGGEQYF. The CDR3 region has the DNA TGTGCCAGCAGATTACAGGGTGGTGAGCAGTACTTC.

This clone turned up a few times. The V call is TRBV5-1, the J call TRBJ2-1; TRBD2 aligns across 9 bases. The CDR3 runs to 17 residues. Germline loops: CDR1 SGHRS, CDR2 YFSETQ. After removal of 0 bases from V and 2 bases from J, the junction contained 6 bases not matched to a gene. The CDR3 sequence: CASSLAPRGGAYNEQFF. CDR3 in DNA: TGCGCCAGCAGCTTGGCCCCCCGCGGGGGGGCCTACAATGAGCAGTTCTTC.

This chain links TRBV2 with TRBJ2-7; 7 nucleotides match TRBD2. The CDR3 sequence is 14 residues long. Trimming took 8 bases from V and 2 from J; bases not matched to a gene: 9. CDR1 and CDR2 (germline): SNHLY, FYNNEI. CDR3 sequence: CASVRDRGAYEQYF. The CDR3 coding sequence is TGTGCCAGCGTCCGGGACCGGGGGGCCTACGAGCAGTACTTC.

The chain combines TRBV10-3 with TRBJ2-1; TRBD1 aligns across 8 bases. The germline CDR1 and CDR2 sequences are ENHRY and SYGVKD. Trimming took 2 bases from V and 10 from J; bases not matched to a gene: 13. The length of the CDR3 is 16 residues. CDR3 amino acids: CAISENGTGPRREQFF. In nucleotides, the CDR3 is TGTGCCATCAGTGAGAACGGGACAGGTCCCCGGAGGGAGCAGTTCTTC.

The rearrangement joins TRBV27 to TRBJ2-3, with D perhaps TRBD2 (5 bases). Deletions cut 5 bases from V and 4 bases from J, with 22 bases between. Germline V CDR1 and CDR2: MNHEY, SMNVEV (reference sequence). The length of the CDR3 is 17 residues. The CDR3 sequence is CASSNTARDPVPDTQYF. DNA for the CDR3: TGTGCCAGCAGTAACACCGCCCGGGATCCGGTCCCAGATACGCAGTATTTT.

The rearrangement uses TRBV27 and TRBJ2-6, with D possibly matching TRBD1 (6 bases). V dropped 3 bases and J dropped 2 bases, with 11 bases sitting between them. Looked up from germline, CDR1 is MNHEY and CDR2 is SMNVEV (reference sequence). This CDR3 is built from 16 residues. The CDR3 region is CASSFRGHTGANVLTF. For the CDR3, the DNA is TGTGCCAGCAGTTTCAGGGGTCACACTGGGGCCAACGTCCTGACTTTC.

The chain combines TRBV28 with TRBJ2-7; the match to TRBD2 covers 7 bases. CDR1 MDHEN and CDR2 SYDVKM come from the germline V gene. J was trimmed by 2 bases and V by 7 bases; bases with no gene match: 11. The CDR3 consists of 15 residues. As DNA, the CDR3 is TGTGCCAGCAACTTGGGGGGGGATGGGACCTACGAGCAGTACTTC. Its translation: CASNLGGDGTYEQYF. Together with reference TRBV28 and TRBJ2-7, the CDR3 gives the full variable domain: DVKVTQSSRYLVKRTGEKVFLECVQDMDHENMFWYRQDPGLGLRLIYFSYDVKMKEKGDIPEGYSVSREKKERFSLILESASTNQTSMYLCASNLGGDGTYEQYFGPGTRLTVT.

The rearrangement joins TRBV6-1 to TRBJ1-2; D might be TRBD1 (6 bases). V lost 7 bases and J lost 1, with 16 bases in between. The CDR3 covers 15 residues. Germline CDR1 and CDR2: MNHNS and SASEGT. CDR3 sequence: CASNPRTAINYGYTF. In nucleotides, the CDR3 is TGTGCCAGCAATCCCAGGACAGCTATTAACTATGGCTACACCTTC.

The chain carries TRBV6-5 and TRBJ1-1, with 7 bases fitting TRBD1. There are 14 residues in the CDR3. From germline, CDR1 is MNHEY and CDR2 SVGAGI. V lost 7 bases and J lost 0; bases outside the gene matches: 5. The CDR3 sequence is CASTGQYMNTEAFF. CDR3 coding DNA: TGTGCCAGCACGGGACAGTACATGAACACTGAAGCTTTCTTT.

The chain's CDR3 is CASSLASGYEKLFF. CDR3 nucleotide sequence: TGTGCCAGCAGCTTGGCCTCCGGTTATGAAAAACTGTTTTTT. The genes are TRBV5-8 and TRBJ1-4, with D unresolved. The V gene's germline CDR1 is SGHTS and CDR2 YDEGEE. The CDR3 spans 14 residues. The V and J ends lost 0 bases and 6 bases respectively, with 9 bases between them.

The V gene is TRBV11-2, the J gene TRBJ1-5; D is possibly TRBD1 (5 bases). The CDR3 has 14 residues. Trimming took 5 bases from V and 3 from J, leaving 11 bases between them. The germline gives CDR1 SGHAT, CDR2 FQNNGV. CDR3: CASSRGSYNQPQHF. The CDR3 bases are TGTGCCAGCAGCCGGGGGTCTTACAATCAGCCCCAGCATTTT. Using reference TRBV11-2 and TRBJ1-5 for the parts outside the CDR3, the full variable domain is EAGVAQSPRYKIIEKRQSVAFWCNPISGHATLYWYQQILGQGPKLLIQFQNNGVVDDSQLPKDRFSAERLKGVDSTLKIQPAKLEDSAVYLCASSRGSYNQPQHFGDGTRLSIL.

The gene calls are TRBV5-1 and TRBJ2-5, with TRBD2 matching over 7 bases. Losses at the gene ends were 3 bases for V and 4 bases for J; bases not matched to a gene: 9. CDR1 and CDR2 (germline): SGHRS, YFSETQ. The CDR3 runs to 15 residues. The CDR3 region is CASSSPGTNSETQYF. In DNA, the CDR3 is TGCGCCAGCAGCTCGCCCGGGACTAACTCAGAGACCCAGTACTTC.

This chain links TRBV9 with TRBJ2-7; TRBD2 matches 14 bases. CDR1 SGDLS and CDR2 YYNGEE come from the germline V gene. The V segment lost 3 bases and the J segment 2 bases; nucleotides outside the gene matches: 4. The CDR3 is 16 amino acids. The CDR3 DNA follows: TGTGCCAGCAGCGAGGGGACTAGCGGGGGCCCCTACGAGCAGTACTTC. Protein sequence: CASSEGTSGGPYEQYF.

CDR3: CASSTGTGGGTDTQYF. The CDR3 DNA sequence: TGTGCCAGTAGTACCGGGACAGGGGGGGGCACAGATACGCAGTATTTT. The chain has TRBV19 and TRBJ2-3; 11 bases are a match to TRBD1. The CDR3 length is 16 residues. Germline trimming cut 4 bases from V and 1 base from J; bases unmatched to any gene: 4. Germline V lookup: CDR1 LNHDA, CDR2 SQIVND (reference sequence). The variable domain in full, with the rest retrieved from reference TRBV19 and TRBJ2-3, is DGGITQSPKYLFRKEGQNVTLSCEQNLNHDAMYWYRQDPGQGLRLIYYSQIVNDFQKGDIAEGYSVSREKKESFPLTVTSAQKNPTAFYLCASSTGTGGGTDTQYFGPGTRLTVL.

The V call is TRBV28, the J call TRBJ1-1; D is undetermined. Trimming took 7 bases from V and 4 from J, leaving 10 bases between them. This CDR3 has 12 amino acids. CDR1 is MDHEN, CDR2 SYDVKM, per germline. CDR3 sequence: CASMAEGTEAFF. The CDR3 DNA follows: TGTGCCAGCATGGCCGAGGGCACTGAAGCTTTCTTT.

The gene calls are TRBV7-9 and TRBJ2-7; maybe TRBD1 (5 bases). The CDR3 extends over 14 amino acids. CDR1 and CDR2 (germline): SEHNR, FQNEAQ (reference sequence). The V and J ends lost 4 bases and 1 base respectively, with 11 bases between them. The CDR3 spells CASSSGLGSYEQYF. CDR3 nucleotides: TGTGCCAGCAGCTCAGGGTTGGGGTCCTACGAGCAGTACTTC.

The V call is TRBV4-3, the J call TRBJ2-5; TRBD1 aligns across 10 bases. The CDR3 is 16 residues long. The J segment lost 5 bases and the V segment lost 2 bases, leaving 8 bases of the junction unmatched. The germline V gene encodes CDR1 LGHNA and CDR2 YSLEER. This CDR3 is CASSQSPGQGSETQYF. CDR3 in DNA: TGCGCCAGCAGCCAATCTCCGGGACAGGGGTCCGAGACCCAGTACTTC.

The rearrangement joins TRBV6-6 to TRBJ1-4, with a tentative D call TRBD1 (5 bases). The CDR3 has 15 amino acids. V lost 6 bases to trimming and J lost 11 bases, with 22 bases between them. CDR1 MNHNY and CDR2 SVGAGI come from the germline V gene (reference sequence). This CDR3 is CASSFKTAGTEKLFF. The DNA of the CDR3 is TGTGCCAGCAGCTTTAAGACAGCGGGGACGGAGAAACTGTTTTTT.

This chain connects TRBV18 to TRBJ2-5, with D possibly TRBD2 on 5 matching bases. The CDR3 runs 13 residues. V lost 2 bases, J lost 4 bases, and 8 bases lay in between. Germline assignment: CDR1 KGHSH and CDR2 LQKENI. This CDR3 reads CASSPTRVETQYF. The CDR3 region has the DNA TGTGCCAGCTCACCAACTAGGGTAGAGACCCAGTACTTC.

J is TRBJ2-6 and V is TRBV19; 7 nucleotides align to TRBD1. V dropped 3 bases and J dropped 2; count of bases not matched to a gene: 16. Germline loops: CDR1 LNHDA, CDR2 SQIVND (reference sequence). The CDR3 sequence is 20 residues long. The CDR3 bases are TGTGCCAGTAGTATTGGGGGCCGACAGGGAATAAGGACTGGGGCCAACGTCCTGACTTTC. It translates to CASSIGGRQGIRTGANVLTF. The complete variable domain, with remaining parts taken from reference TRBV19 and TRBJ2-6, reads DGGITQSPKYLFRKEGQNVTLSCEQNLNHDAMYWYRQDPGQGLRLIYYSQIVNDFQKGDIAEGYSVSREKKESFPLTVTSAQKNPTAFYLCASSIGGRQGIRTGANVLTFGAGSRLTVL.

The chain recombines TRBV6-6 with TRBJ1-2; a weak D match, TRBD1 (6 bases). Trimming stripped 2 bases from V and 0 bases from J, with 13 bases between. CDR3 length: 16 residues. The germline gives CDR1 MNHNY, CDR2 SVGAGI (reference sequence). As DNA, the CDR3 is TGTGCCAGCAGTTACCCGGACAGCCCTACTAACTATGGCTACACCTTC. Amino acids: CASSYPDSPTNYGYTF.

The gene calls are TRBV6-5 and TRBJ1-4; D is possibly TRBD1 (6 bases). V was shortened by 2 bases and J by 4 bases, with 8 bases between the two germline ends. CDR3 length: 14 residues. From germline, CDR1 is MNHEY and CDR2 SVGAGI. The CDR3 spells CASSYGQRNEKLFF. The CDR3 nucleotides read TGTGCCAGCAGTTACGGACAGCGTAATGAAAAACTGTTTTTT.

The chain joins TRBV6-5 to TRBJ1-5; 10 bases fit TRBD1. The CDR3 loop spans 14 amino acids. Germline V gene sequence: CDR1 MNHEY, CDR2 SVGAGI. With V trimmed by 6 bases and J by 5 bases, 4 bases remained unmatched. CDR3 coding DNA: TGTGCCAGCAGAAAGACAGGGGGCGATCAGCCCCAGCATTTT. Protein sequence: CASRKTGGDQPQHF.

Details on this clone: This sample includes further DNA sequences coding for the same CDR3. For the CDR3, the DNA is TGTGCCAGGGGGGGACGGGATAGCAATCAGCCCCAGCATTTT. This encodes CARGGRDSNQPQHF. The rearrangement joins TRBV2 to TRBJ1-5, with D perhaps TRBD1 (5 bases). The CDR3 has 14 residues. Looked up from germline, CDR1 is SNHLY and CDR2 is FYNNEI. V was trimmed by 9 bases and J by 0 bases, leaving 12 bases between them.